The 5 T cell receptor beta chains below come from one sample, sequenced in a study of blood T cell repertoires in COVID-19 (dated by TCRdb to 2019 to 2021). To prepare the library, the immunoSEQ multiplex PCR assay was applied. This is the immuneACCESS table as TCRdb keeps it, with only in-frame sequences that have V and J called. A part of the clones is gone; compared with another copy, unresolved V genes explain less than half, and the rest is unexplained. Present in this sample are approximately 300,000 clones, more than 75% of which were seen just once. The ten largest clones add up to around 1.5% of the sample. Material: peripheral blood. Receptors originate from a woman aged 50 to 60 with acute or convalescent COVID-19.

The genes are TRBV28 and TRBJ1-5; possible D gene TRBD1, 5 bases. This CDR3 contains 16 residues. V gave up 4 bases and J gave up 1 base, with 14 bases separating them. Germline CDR1 reads MDHEN; CDR2 reads SYDVKM. This CDR3 reads CASSSLDILSNQPQHF. DNA for the CDR3: TGTGCCAGCAGTTCCTTGGACATACTCAGCAATCAGCCCCAGCATTTT.

The V and J genes are TRBV7-2 and TRBJ1-6; perhaps TRBD1 as D (5 bases). This CDR3 comprises 15 residues. Between the trimmed V and J ends, which lost 1 base and 7 bases, there was a span of 11 bases. CDR1 SGHTA and CDR2 FQGNSA come from the germline V gene. This CDR3 is CASSLVRDANSPLHF. DNA for the CDR3: TGTGCCAGCAGCTTAGTGCGGGACGCGAATTCACCCCTCCACTTT.

This clone was observed a few times. The chain links TRBV19 to TRBJ2-7; D may be TRBD2 (5 bases). Trimming took 5 bases from V and 2 from J, leaving 16 bases between them. The V gene's germline CDR1 is LNHDA and CDR2 SQIVND (reference sequence). The CDR3 has 15 amino acids. The CDR3 here is CASSQPGTVTYEQYF. DNA for the CDR3: TGTGCCAGTAGTCAACCGGGAACGGTTACCTACGAGCAGTACTTC.

The chain is built from TRBV4-2 and TRBJ1-4, with 7 bases that match TRBD1. CDR3 length: 16 amino acids. V dropped 0 bases and J dropped 8; count of bases not matched to a gene: 9. CDR1 is LGHNA, CDR2 YNFKEQ, per germline. The CDR3 reads CASSQDIAPGGEKLFF. CDR3 DNA sequence: TGTGCCAGCAGCCAAGATATCGCGCCAGGGGGAGAAAAACTGTTTTTT.

The genes are TRBV1 and TRBJ2-7; the table's D call TRBD2 went unverified against the DNA. TRBV1 is flagged as a pseudogene. The CDR3 is 15 residues long. CDR3 nucleotides: TGCACCAGCACCCTGACTAGTTGGATATCCTACGAGCAGTACTTC. This gives the protein CTSTLTSWISYEQYF.